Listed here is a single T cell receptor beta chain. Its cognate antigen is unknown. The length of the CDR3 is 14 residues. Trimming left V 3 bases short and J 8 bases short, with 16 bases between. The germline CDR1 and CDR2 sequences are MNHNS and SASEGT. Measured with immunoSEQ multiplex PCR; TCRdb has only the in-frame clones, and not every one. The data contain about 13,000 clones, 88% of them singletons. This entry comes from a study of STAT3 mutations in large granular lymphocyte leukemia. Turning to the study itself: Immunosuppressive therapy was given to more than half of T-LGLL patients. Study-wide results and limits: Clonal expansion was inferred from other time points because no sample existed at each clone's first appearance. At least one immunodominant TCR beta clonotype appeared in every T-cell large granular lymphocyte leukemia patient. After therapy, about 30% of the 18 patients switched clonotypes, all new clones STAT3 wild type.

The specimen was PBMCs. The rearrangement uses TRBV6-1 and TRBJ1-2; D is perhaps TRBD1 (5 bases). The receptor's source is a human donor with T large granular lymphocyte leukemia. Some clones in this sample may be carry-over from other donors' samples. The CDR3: CASSDPGRVGGYTF. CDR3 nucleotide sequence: TGTGCCAGCAGTGACCCAGGCAGGGTGGGAGGCTACACCTTC.